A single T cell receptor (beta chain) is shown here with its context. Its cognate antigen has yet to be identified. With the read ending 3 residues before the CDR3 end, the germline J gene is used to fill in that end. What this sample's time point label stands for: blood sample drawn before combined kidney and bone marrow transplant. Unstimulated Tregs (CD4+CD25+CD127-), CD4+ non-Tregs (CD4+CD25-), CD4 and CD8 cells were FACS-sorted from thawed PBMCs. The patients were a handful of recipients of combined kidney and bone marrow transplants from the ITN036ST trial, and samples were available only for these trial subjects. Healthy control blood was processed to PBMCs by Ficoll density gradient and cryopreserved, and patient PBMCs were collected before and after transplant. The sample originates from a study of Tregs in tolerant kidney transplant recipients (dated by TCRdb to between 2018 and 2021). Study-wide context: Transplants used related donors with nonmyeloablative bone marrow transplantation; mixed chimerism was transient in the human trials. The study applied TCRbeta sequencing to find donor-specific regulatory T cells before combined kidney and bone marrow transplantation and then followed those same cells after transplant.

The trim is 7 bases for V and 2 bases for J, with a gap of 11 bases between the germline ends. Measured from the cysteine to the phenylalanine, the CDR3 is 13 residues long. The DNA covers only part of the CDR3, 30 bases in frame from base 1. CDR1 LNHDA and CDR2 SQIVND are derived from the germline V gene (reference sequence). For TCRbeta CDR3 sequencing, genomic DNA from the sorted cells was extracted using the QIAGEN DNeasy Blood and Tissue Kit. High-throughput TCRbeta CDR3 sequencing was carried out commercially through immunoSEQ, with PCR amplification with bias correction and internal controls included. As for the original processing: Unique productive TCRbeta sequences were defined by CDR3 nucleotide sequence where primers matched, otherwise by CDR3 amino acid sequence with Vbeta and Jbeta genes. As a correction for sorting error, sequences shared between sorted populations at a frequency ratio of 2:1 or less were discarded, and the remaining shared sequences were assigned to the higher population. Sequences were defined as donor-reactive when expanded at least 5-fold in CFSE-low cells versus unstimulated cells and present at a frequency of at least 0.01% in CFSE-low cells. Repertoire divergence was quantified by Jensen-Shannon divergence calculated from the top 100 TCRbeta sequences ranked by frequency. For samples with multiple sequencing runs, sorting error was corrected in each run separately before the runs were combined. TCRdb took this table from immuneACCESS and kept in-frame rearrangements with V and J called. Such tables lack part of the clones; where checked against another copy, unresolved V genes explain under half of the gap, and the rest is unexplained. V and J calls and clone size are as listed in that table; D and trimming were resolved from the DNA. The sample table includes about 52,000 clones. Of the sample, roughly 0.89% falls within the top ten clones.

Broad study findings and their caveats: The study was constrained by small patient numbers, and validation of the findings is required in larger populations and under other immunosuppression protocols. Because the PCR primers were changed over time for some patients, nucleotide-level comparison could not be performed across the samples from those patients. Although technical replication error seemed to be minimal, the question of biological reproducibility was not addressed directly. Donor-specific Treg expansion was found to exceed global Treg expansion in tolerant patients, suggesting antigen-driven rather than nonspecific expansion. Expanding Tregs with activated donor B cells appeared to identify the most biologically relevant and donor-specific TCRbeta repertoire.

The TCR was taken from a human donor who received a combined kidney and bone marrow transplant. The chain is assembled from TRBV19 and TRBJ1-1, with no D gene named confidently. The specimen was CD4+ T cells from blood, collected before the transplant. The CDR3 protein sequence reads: CASMAQVNTEAFF. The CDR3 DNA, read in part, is TGTGCCAGTATGGCCCAGGTCAACACTGAA.